Detailed here is one TCR beta chain. Its antigen target is currently unknown. Base qualities are not provided; no much larger clone lies one nucleotide away. CDR1 and CDR2, per the germline V gene, are SGHVS and FNYEAQ. From its cysteine to its phenylalanine, the CDR3 spans 16 amino acids. The DNA shown is the 48-base CDR3, in frame from base 1. Ends trimmed: V by 1 base, J by 3 bases; bases unmatched to a gene: 7. These data are taken from a study of blood T cell repertoires in COVID-19 (dated by TCRdb to 2020 to 2021). Turning to the overall study: Samples from collaborators originated in the United States, Italy and Spain and spanned both the acute and convalescent phases of COVID-19. The repertoires were released in a freely available public database intended as a resource for research on the immune response to SARS-CoV-2. Deeply sampled blood TCRbeta repertoires from subjects exposed to, actively infected with, or recovered from COVID-19 were included in the dataset. The prospective study material was composed of cDNA or gDNA derived from T cells, B-cell-depleted T cells, or PBMCs. Where available, HLA class I and class II types were taken from metadata supplied by the sample provider and were not determined by assay-based typing. Sample metadata almost always included a de-identified subject ID, COVID-19 status, age in years and sex. Samples came from the ongoing ImmuneRACE study (first 160 participants) plus 1,254 subjects from 6 global collaborators.

TCRbeta CDR3 regions were amplified from genomic DNA by means of the immunoSEQ Assay, a bias-controlled multiplex PCR. The published analysis was carried out like this. The number of nucleated cells in each sample was estimated by amplification of reference gene primers within the assay. To quantify the absolute abundance of each unique TCRbeta CDR3 rearrangement, sequence reads were collapsed and filtered. For each sample, productive Simpson clonality was calculated as the square root of Simpson's diversity index across productive rearrangements. TCRdb mirrors the immuneACCESS table, restricted to in-frame sequences. Some clones are absent from its copies; in checked studies, under half trace to an unresolved V gene, and the reason for the others is unknown. The DNA gave D and trimming, while V, J and clone size come from that table. This sample has a few hundred thousand clones in its table, and around 90% of those were observed once. Approximately 2.2% of the sample comes from the top ten.

The collaborating institutions used their own protocols to collect whole blood in K2EDTA tubes. For TCRbeta analysis, collaborators shipped samples as frozen whole blood, isolated PBMCs, or DNA extracted from either of those sample types. Points the paper makes about the study in general: The amount of clinical and demographic metadata varied by source and participant and was provided uncurated.

The receptor was isolated from a man in his forties or fifties with acute or convalescent COVID-19. This chain is built from TRBV7-6 and TRBJ2-7; 9 junctional bases match TRBD2. Material: peripheral blood. DNA sequence: TGTGCCAGCAGCTTAGTGGGTCTAGCGGGGCACTACGAGCAGTACTTC. This yields the protein CASSLVGLAGHYEQYF.